The clone carrying this T cell receptor beta chain showed up many times. Antigen unknown. Using its own MiXCR run on the reads, TCRdb lists one record per CDR3 protein. The data show 500,000 to 600,000 distinct CDR3 sequences, with 16% seen just once and 20% to 30% held by the top ten. This entry belongs to a study of T cell repertoires in cytomegalovirus infection. Overall study findings and caveats: Carriers of CMV and the relevant HLA type were discriminated by public TCR beta frequency. Clonotypes of TCR beta that were HLA-C-restricted and CMV-specific dominated the ex vivo response.

The germline V and J ends were trimmed by 1 base and 8 bases, with 17 bases remaining between them. CDR1 is LGHNT, CDR2 FRNRAP, per germline. The CDR3 is 15 amino acids. The clonotype comes from a human donor in good health (CMV status not recorded). Some clones in this sample may be carry-over from other donors' samples. The rearrangement links TRBV12-5 to TRBJ1-1; tentatively, D is TRBD1 (6 bases). The specimen sequenced was CD8+ T cells from PBMCs. The CDR3 sequence: CASGLAGGDGAEAFF. The DNA for the CDR3 is TGTGCTAGTGGTTTGGCGGGGGGCGACGGAGCGGAAGCTTTCTTT.